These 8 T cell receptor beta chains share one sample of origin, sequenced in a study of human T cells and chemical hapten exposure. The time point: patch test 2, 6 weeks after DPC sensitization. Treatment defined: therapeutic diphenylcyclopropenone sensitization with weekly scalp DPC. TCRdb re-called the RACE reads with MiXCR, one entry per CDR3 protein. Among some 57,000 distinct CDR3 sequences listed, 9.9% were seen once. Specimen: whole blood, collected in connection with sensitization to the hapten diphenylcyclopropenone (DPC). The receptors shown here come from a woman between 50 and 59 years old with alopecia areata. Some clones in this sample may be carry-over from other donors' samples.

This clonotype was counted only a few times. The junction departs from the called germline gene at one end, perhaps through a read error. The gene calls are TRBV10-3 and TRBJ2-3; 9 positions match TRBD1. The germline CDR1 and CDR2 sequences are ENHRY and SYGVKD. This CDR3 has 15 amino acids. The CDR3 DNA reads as TGTGCCATCACTGAGGGACAGGGAAATTGGGATACGCAGTATTTT. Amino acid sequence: CAITEGQGNWDTQYF.

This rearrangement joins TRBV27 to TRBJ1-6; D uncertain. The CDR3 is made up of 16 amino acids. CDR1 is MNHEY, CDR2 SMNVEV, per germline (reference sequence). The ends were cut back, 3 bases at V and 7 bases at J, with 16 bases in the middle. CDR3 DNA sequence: TGTGCCAGCAGTTTCTCATCCGTAGCGGGGAATTCACCCCTCCACTTT. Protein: CASSFSSVAGNSPLHF.

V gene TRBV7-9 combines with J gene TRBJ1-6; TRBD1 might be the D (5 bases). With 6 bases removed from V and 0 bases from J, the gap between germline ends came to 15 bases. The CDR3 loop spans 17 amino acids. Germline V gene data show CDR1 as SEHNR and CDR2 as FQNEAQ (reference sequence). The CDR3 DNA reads TGTGCCAGCAGTACGGGGGGGAAAGGCTCCTATAATTCACCCCTCCACTTT. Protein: CASSTGGKGSYNSPLHF.

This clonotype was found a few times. The CDR3 sequence: CSARYQTGGGETQYF. CDR3 nucleotide sequence: TGCAGTGCTAGATATCAGACAGGGGGCGGCGAGACCCAGTACTTC. V is TRBV20-1 and J is TRBJ2-5, with 10 nucleotides matching TRBD1. The germline V gene encodes CDR1 DFQATT and CDR2 SNEGSKA (reference sequence). Losses at the gene ends were 2 bases for V and 5 bases for J; bases not matched to a gene: 8. CDR3 size: 15 residues.

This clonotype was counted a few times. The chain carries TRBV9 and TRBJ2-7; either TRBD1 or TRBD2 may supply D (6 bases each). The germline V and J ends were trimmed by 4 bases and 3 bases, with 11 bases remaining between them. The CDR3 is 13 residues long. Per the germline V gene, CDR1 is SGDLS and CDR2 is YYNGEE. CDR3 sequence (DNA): TGTGCCAGCAGCCCAGGGGAGGTCTACGAGCAGTACTTC. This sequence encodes CASSPGEVYEQYF.

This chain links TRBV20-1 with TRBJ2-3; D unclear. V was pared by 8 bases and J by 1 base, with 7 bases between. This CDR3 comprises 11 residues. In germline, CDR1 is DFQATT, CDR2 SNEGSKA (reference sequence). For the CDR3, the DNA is TGCAGTTTCCGGGGCACAGATACGCAGTATTTT. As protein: CSFRGTDTQYF.

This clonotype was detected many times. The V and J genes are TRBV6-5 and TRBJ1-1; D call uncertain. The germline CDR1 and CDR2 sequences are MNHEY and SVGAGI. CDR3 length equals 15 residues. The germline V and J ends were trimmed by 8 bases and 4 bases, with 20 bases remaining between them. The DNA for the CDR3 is TGTGCCAGCCCCACGAACGGCAGTGATTTCACTGAAGCTTTCTTT. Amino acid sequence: CASPTNGSDFTEAFF.

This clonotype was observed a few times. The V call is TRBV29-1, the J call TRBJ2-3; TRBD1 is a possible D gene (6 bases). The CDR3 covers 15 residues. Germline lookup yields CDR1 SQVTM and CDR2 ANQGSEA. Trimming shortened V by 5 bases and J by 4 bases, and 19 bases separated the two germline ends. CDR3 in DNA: TGCAGCGTTCGCTGGACAGTCCGATCTTCAGATACGCAGTATTTT. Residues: CSVRWTVRSSDTQYF.